The 29 T cell receptor beta chains given below trace back to one sample, sequenced in a study of monozygotic twins with inflammatory bowel disease. TCRdb re-called the 5' RACE reads; one entry per CDR3 protein, DNA not given. The record lists about 140,000 distinct CDR3 sequences, of which the ten most abundant hold 0.95% to 1.5%. Sequenced material: blood. Receptor source: a human donor with ulcerative colitis or Crohn's disease, or a healthy co-twin of an affected twin (not recorded which).

The V gene is TRBV12-3 or TRBV12-4, the J gene TRBJ2-7. The CDR3 is made up of 14 amino acids. This CDR3 reads CASSFAVRSYEQYF.

The chain couples TRBV5-1 to TRBJ2-5; without DNA, the TCRdb call of TRBD2 cannot be checked. The CDR3 covers 15 residues. From germline, CDR1 is SGHRS and CDR2 YFSETQ. Here the CDR3 reads CASSANSGPGETQYF. The full variable domain, completed using reference TRBV5-1 and TRBJ2-5, is KAGVTQTPRYLIKTRGQQVTLSCSPISGHRSVSWYQQTPGQGLQFLFEYFSETQRNKGNFPGRFSGRQFSNSRSEMNVSTLELGDSALYLCASSANSGPGETQYFGPGTRLLVL.

The genes are TRBV5-1 and TRBJ2-2. The CDR3 spans 15 residues. CDR1 is SGHRS, CDR2 YFSETQ, per germline. The CDR3 here is CASSWGAANTGELFF.

This chain's CDR3 is CASSVESPAYTEAFF. The V and J genes are TRBV6-1 and TRBJ1-1. CDR1 is MNHNS and CDR2 is SASEGT in the germline V gene. The CDR3 runs 15 residues.

The chain recombines TRBV20-1 with TRBJ1-3; without DNA, the TCRdb call of TRBD1 cannot be checked. CDR1 is DFQATT, CDR2 SNEGSKA, per germline (reference sequence). This CDR3 has 16 amino acids. The chain's CDR3 is CSARSRNRASGNTIYF.

The chain employs TRBV12-3 or TRBV12-4 and TRBJ1-2; TCRdb selects TRBD1, and the lack of DNA leaves this call unchecked. This CDR3 contains 15 residues. CDR3 in amino acids: CASSPQGAYYYGYTF.

V is TRBV12-3 or TRBV12-4 and J is TRBJ2-2; TCRdb names TRBD2, which stays unverified in the absence of DNA. CDR3 size: 18 residues. The CDR3: CASSLAGTSGRATGELFF.

The genes are TRBV10-3 and TRBJ2-7. Germline loops: CDR1 ENHRY, CDR2 SYGVKD. This CDR3 has 13 amino acids. Here the CDR3 reads CAISRTESYEQYF.

The rearrangement uses TRBV20-1 and TRBJ1-6. Germline-derived CDR1 and CDR2 are DFQATT and SNEGSKA (reference sequence). The CDR3 extends over 12 amino acids. The CDR3 sequence: CSARDVSDPLHF.

This chain uses TRBV7-8 with TRBJ1-5; TCRdb returns TRBD1, unconfirmable since there is no DNA. This CDR3 spans 14 amino acids. The germline gives CDR1 SGHVS, CDR2 FQNEAQ. CDR3 in amino acids: CASSRSGVRQPQHF.

This rearrangement joins TRBV29-1 to TRBJ2-5; checking the TCRdb D call of TRBD1 is not possible without DNA. Germline V gives CDR1 SQVTM, CDR2 ANQGSEA. The CDR3 covers 13 residues. CDR3 sequence reads: CSVDKGGEETQYF.

The chain couples TRBV5-1 to TRBJ2-3. The CDR3 runs 15 residues. From germline, CDR1 is SGHRS and CDR2 YFSETQ. CDR3 amino acids: CASTSDSYSTDTQYF.

The V and J genes are TRBV5-1 and TRBJ2-2; as DNA is missing, the TRBD2 call by TCRdb cannot be tested. Germline V gene data show CDR1 as SGHRS and CDR2 as YFSETQ. CDR3 length: 17 amino acids. The CDR3 is CASSWGASGTGTGELFF.

The chain employs TRBV7-2 and TRBJ2-7; absent DNA, TCRdb's TRBD2 call cannot be checked. CDR1 SGHTA and CDR2 FQGNSA come from the germline V gene. The CDR3 consists of 17 residues. CDR3 loop: CASSSPLTSESSYEQYF.

The CDR3 loop reads CASSVGPGLYEQYF. The rearrangement uses TRBV27 and TRBJ2-7; TCRdb reports TRBD1, a call that lacks DNA to check it against. The CDR3 contains 14 residues. The V gene's germline CDR1 is MNHEY and CDR2 SMNVEV (reference sequence).

This rearrangement joins TRBV7-8 to TRBJ1-1. This CDR3 contains 15 residues. The germline V gene encodes CDR1 SGHVS and CDR2 FQNEAQ. CDR3 in amino acids: CASSLERGSGEAAFF.

This chain joins TRBV5-6 and TRBJ2-3; TCRdb names TRBD2, which stays unverified in the absence of DNA. Germline assignment: CDR1 SGHDT and CDR2 YYEEEE. CDR3 length: 15 residues. Here the CDR3 reads CASSQPPGLTDTQYF.

The chain joins TRBV18 to TRBJ1-1; TCRdb's assignment of TRBD1 cannot be checked, as there is no DNA. This CDR3 is built from 16 residues. The V gene's germline CDR1 is KGHSH and CDR2 LQKENI. The CDR3 spells CASSPLGEGVGTEAFF.

The chain combines TRBV20-1 with TRBJ2-4. Germline assignment: CDR1 DFQATT and CDR2 SNEGSKA (reference sequence). The CDR3 has 13 residues. This CDR3 reads CSAAKIAKNIQYF.

The chain has TRBV2 and TRBJ2-1; the D call from TCRdb, TRBD1, cannot be confirmed without DNA. The CDR3 runs 13 residues. Germline V gene sequence: CDR1 SNHLY, CDR2 FYNNEI. CDR3: CASSDRGLDEQFF.

The chain uses TRBV19 and TRBJ1-3. This CDR3 comprises 14 residues. Germline CDR1 reads LNHDA; CDR2 reads SQIVND (reference sequence). CDR3 sequence: CASSVPGSGNTIYF.

This chain uses TRBV2 with TRBJ2-7. CDR3 size: 12 residues. The germline V gene encodes CDR1 SNHLY and CDR2 FYNNEI. This CDR3 is CASRGISYEQYF.

The chain combines TRBV15 with TRBJ2-7; the D call from TCRdb, TRBD1, cannot be confirmed without DNA. CDR3 size: 14 residues. CDR1 and CDR2 (germline): LNHNV, YYDKDF (reference sequence). The CDR3 is CATSRDRDRGEQYF. Looking up the rest from reference TRBV15 and TRBJ2-7 gives the full variable domain: DAMVIQNPRYQVTQFGKPVTLSCSQTLNHNVMYWYQQKSSQAPKLLFHYYDKDFNNEADTPDNFQSRRPNTSFCFLDIRSPGLGDTAMYLCATSRDRDRGEQYFGPGTRLTVT.

J is TRBJ2-5 and V is TRBV11-2; the D gene TCRdb calls, TRBD2, cannot be checked with no DNA. The germline V gene has CDR1 SGHAT and CDR2 FQNNGV. The CDR3 extends over 15 amino acids. The CDR3 protein is CASSPSIGPEETQYF.

This sequence joins TRBV20-1 and TRBJ2-7; no DNA is available, so the TRBD2 call from TCRdb remains unchecked. CDR3 size: 16 residues. CDR1 and CDR2 (germline): DFQATT, SNEGSKA (reference sequence). The CDR3 reads CSVGTSGRAELYEQYF.

The chain couples TRBV5-4 to TRBJ2-3. CDR1 and CDR2 (germline): SGHNT, YYREEE (reference sequence). This CDR3 comprises 16 residues. The CDR3 sequence: CASSFAGLAGTDTQYF.

The genes are TRBV24-1 and TRBJ1-1; the D call from TCRdb, TRBD1, cannot be confirmed without DNA. From germline, CDR1 is KGHDR and CDR2 SFDVKD. This CDR3 has 14 amino acids. The CDR3 protein is CATSDGTVNTEAFF.

V usage is TRBV4-3 and J usage is TRBJ2-3; with no DNA, the TCRdb D assignment of TRBD1 cannot be verified. The V gene's germline CDR1 is LGHNA and CDR2 YSLEER. The CDR3 consists of 13 residues. CDR3 in amino acids: CASSPGATDTQYF.

The rearrangement uses TRBV10-3 and TRBJ1-3; absent DNA, TCRdb's TRBD1 call cannot be checked. Germline V gene sequence: CDR1 ENHRY, CDR2 SYGVKD. The CDR3 loop spans 14 amino acids. CDR3 sequence: CAISDSRGGNTIYF.